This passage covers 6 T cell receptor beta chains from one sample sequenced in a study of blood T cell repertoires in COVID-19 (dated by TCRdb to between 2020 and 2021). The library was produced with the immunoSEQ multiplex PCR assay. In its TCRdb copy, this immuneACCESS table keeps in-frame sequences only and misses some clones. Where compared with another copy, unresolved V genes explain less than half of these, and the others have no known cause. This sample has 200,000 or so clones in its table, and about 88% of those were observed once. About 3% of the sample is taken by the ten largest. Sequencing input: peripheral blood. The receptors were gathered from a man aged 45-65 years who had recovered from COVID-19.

CDR3 sequence: CASSESISSYEQYF. As DNA, the CDR3 is TGCGCCAGCAGTGAGTCCATTAGTAGCTACGAGCAGTACTTC. The rearrangement joins TRBV10-1 to TRBJ2-7; D call uncertain. The germline gives CDR1 WNHNN, CDR2 SYGVQD (reference sequence). This CDR3 has 14 amino acids. V was clipped by 0 bases and J by 3 bases, with 9 bases between them.

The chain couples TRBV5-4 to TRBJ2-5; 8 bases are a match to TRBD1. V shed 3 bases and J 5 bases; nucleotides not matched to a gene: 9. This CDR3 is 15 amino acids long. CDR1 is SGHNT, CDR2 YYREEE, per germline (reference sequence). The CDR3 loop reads CASSSGQESRETQYF. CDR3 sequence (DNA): TGTGCCAGCAGCTCGGGACAGGAGAGCAGGGAGACCCAGTACTTC.

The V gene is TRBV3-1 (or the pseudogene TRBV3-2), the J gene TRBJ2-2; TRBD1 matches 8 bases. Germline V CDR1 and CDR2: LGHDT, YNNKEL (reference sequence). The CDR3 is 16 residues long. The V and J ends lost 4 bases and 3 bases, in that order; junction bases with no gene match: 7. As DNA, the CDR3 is TGTGCCAGCAGCCTACGACAGGGGTGGGACACCGGGGAGCTGTTTTTT. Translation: CASSLRQGWDTGELFF.

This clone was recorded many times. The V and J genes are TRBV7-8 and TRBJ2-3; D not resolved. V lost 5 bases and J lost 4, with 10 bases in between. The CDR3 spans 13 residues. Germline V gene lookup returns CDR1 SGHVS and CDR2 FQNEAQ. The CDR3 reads CASSPPRADTQYF. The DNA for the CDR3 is TGTGCCAGCAGCCCCCCCCGGGCAGATACGCAGTATTTT.

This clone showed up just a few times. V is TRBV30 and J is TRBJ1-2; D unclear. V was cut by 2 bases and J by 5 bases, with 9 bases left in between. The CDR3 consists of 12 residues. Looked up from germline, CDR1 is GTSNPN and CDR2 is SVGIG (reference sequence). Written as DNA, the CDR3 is TGTGCCTGGAGTATGCAGTCGTATGGCTACACCTTC. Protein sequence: CAWSMQSYGYTF.

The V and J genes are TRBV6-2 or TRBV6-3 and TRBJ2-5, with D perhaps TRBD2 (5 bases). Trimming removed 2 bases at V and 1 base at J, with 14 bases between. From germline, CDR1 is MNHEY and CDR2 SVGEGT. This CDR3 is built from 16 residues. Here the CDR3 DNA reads TGTGCCAGCAGTTACGGCGTGAGCGGAGGCCAAGAGACCCAGTACTTC. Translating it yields CASSYGVSGGQETQYF.